This entry lists 19 T cell receptor beta chains sequenced from one sample in a study of CD8+ T cells in alopecia areata. Extraction and reverse transcription of RNA yielded cDNA as the sequencing template. Assay used: immunoSEQ multiplex PCR; TCRdb lists only in-frame clones, some missing. The data show hundreds of thousands of clones, about 53% seen once. Sequenced here: CD4+ T cells sorted from blood, sampled at week 0. The receptors originated from a human donor with alopecia areata.

The chain uses TRBV5-4 and TRBJ1-2; TRBD1 aligns across 7 bases. The V gene's germline CDR1 is SGHNT and CDR2 YYREEE (reference sequence). This CDR3 is built from 13 residues. J was trimmed by 8 bases and V by 5 bases; bases with no gene match: 9. CDR3 sequence reads: CASSPVQGGGYTF. CDR3 in DNA: TGTGCCAGCAGTCCCGTCCAGGGGGGAGGCTACACCTTC.

The V and J genes are TRBV5-1 and TRBJ2-1; D is undetermined. Trimming cost V 0 bases and J 9 bases, with 10 bases left between them. The CDR3 has 13 amino acids. CDR1 is SGHRS and CDR2 is YFSETQ in the germline V gene. CDR3: CASSLVVQSEQFF. DNA of the CDR3: TGCGCCAGCAGCTTGGTTGTCCAAAGTGAGCAGTTCTTC.

J is TRBJ2-2 and V is TRBV6-1; TRBD2 matches 8 bases. Unmatched junction bases numbered 3, after V lost 8 bases and J lost 7 bases. Germline CDR1 reads MNHNS; CDR2 reads SASEGT. The CDR3 spans 12 residues. The DNA of the CDR3 is TGTGCCAGCTGTCGGGGGGGCGGGGAGCTGTTTTTT. It translates to CASCRGGGELFF.

The chain couples TRBV7-9 to TRBJ2-5; no clear D gene. V was trimmed by 5 bases and J by 5 bases, leaving 6 bases between them. Germline CDR1 and CDR2: SEHNR and FQNEAQ (reference sequence). The CDR3 loop spans 11 amino acids. CDR3 nucleotide sequence: TGTGCCAGCAGCCCCATGGAGACCCAGTACTTC. It is translated as CASSPMETQYF.

This clone has just a few counts. Distinct nucleotide sequences in the sample also encode this CDR3. The gene calls are TRBV6-6 and TRBJ1-2, with no clear D. V gave up 2 bases and J gave up 0 bases, with 7 bases separating them. The CDR3 length is 14 residues. From germline, CDR1 is MNHNY and CDR2 SVGAGI (reference sequence). The CDR3 nucleotides read TGTGCCAGCAGTTACAGCGGGTCTAACTATGGCTACACCTTC. It specifies CASSYSGSNYGYTF.

This chain connects TRBV29-1 to TRBJ1-1; 9 positions match TRBD1. CDR3 length equals 13 residues. Germline CDR1 is SQVTM and CDR2 is ANQGSEA. Trimming took 7 bases from V and 7 from J; bases not matched to a gene: 10. The CDR3 spells CSAVTGGKGEAFF. The CDR3 nucleotides read TGCAGCGCGGTAACAGGGGGCAAGGGTGAAGCTTTCTTT.

This clone has a handful of counts. The V call is TRBV6-5, the J call TRBJ1-1, with D uncertain. Between the trimmed V and J ends, which lost 2 bases and 1 base, there was a span of 8 bases. The germline gives CDR1 MNHEY, CDR2 SVGAGI. There are 14 residues in the CDR3. In DNA, the CDR3 is TGTGCCAGCAGTTACGAAACAGCGAACACTGAAGCTTTCTTT. Translating gives CASSYETANTEAFF.

The genes are TRBV5-1 and TRBJ2-7; unclear D gene. The CDR3 sequence is 11 residues long. From germline, CDR1 is SGHRS and CDR2 YFSETQ. Trimming took off 0 bases at V and 5 bases at J, with 3 bases between the two ends. The CDR3 coding sequence is TGCGCCAGCAGCTTGGCCGACGAGCAGTACTTC. Protein product: CASSLADEQYF.

This chain connects TRBV7-3 to TRBJ2-6, with D possibly TRBD2 on 6 matching bases. Germline-derived CDR1 and CDR2 are SGHTA and FQGTGA. V was shortened by 2 bases and J by 4 bases, with 9 bases between the two germline ends. The CDR3 covers 15 residues. This CDR3 is CASSLGGAGANVLTF. Written as DNA, the CDR3 is TGTGCCAGCAGCTTAGGAGGGGCCGGGGCCAACGTCCTGACTTTC.

This clone was seen at least ten times. The V and J genes are TRBV7-9 and TRBJ1-2; D ambiguous. The germline V gene has CDR1 SEHNR and CDR2 FQNEAQ (reference sequence). This CDR3 has 12 amino acids. V lost 1 base and J 4 bases, leaving 4 bases between the germline ends. The CDR3 DNA reads as TGTGCCAGCAGCTTAGGAGCCTATGGCTACACCTTC. The encoded protein is CASSLGAYGYTF.

This clone was detected many times. This chain uses TRBV5-6 with TRBJ1-6; D is perhaps TRBD1 (6 bases). V lost 3 bases, J lost 10 bases, and 17 bases lay in between. This CDR3 has 15 amino acids. The germline gives CDR1 SGHDT, CDR2 YYEEEE. CDR3 in amino acids: CASSSRGTWVSPLHF. CDR3 nucleotide sequence: TGTGCCAGCAGCTCACGCGGGACATGGGTATCACCCCTCCACTTT.

This chain joins TRBV5-4 and TRBJ2-1, with a weak D call TRBD2 (5 bases). Germline V gives CDR1 SGHNT, CDR2 YYREEE (reference sequence). The CDR3 is 15 residues long. V was cut by 5 bases and J by 0 bases, with 12 bases left in between. The chain's CDR3 is CASRDSLSSYNEQFF. CDR3 bases: TGTGCCAGCAGGGACTCCCTAAGCTCCTACAATGAGCAGTTCTTC.

This clone appeared once. CDR3 sequence (DNA): TGTGCCACCAGCAGAGAGGCGTTTCCAGATACGCAGTATTTT. As protein: CATSREAFPDTQYF. This chain links TRBV15 with TRBJ2-3; the D is unclear. Germline CDR1 and CDR2: LNHNV and YYDKDF (reference sequence). V was pared by 0 bases and J by 4 bases, with 8 bases between. CDR3 length: 14 residues.

V gene TRBV7-2 combines with J gene TRBJ2-1, with D possibly being TRBD1 or TRBD2 (5 bases each). V lost 5 bases to trimming and J lost 8 bases, with 16 bases between them. CDR3 length: 14 amino acids. Germline CDR1 SGHTA, CDR2 FQGNSA. CDR3 DNA sequence: TGTGCCAGCAGCGGGGACCGAGGGATCGATGAGCAGTTCTTC. Translation: CASSGDRGIDEQFF. The full variable domain, its missing parts supplied by reference TRBV7-2 and TRBJ2-1, is GAGVSQSPSNKVTEKGKDVELRCDPISGHTALYWYRQSLGQGLEFLIYFQGNSAPDKSGLPSDRFSAERTGGSVSTLTIQRTQQEDSAVYLCASSGDRGIDEQFFGPGTRLTVL.

The chain uses TRBV6-5 and TRBJ2-3; no reliable D call. Germline CDR1 MNHEY, CDR2 SVGAGI. The CDR3 runs 14 residues. V lost 4 bases to trimming and J lost 0 bases, with 8 bases between them. The CDR3 DNA reads as TGTGCCAGCAGTTTCCAGCGCAGCACAGATACGCAGTATTTT. This translates into CASSFQRSTDTQYF.

The chain couples TRBV5-1 to TRBJ2-5; D unresolved. Germline lookup yields CDR1 SGHRS and CDR2 YFSETQ. The CDR3 consists of 11 residues. V lost 4 bases, J lost 2 bases, and 3 bases lay in between. The CDR3 reads CASSAQETQYF. CDR3 nucleotide sequence: TGCGCCAGCAGCGCACAAGAGACCCAGTACTTC.

This clone was seen only a few times. The rearrangement links TRBV14 to TRBJ2-5; D gene ambiguous. V lost 3 bases and J 11 bases, leaving 16 bases between the germline ends. The CDR3 length is 13 residues. Looked up from germline, CDR1 is SGHDN and CDR2 is FVKESK. The CDR3 spells CASSQLVLTPQYF. CDR3 coding DNA: TGTGCCAGCAGCCAGTTAGTCTTAACTCCTCAGTACTTC.

The V call is TRBV18, the J call TRBJ1-2; maybe TRBD1 (6 bases). This CDR3 has 14 residues. V lost 1 base, J lost 6 bases, and 12 bases lay in between. The germline CDR1 and CDR2 sequences are KGHSH and LQKENI. The DNA for the CDR3 is TGTGCCAGCTCACCACTGACAGGATGGGATGGCTACACCTTC. Translating gives CASSPLTGWDGYTF.

This clone was observed a handful of times. The chain links TRBV18 to TRBJ2-7; the D is unclear. This CDR3 is built from 13 residues. The germline V gene encodes CDR1 KGHSH and CDR2 LQKENI. The germline V and J ends were trimmed by 6 bases and 5 bases, with 14 bases remaining between them. The CDR3: CASSRSHGDEQYF. DNA for the CDR3: TGTGCCAGCTCCCGATCGCACGGAGACGAGCAGTACTTC.